This section outlines one T cell receptor beta chain sequence together with its context. No cognate antigen has been identified for it. Base qualities are missing; no much larger clone stands one base away. Following the manufacturer's instructions, the researchers used the immunoSEQ immune profiling system to amplify TCR beta CDR3 regions via multiplex PCR. Sequencing was performed on an Illumina NextSeq system. The study's processing was this. Sequence data were processed on the immunoSEQ Analyzer platform, and clonality was computed as the square root of Simpson's index of productive rearrangements. Jensen-Shannon distance served as the measure of similarity in V and J usage, while OLGA was used to compute CDR3 generation probabilities. The immuneACCESS database (August 2020) and VDJdb (December 2020) were searched for shared CDR3 sequences. This immuneACCESS table, as held by TCRdb, lists in-frame sequences with V and J called but not all clones. Of the missing ones, under half trace to an unresolved V gene in checked studies; the others have no known cause. V and J calls plus clone size are reproduced from that table; the DNA served to infer D and trimming. Here the sample has over 25,000 clones; roughly 96% occur a single time. Approximately 2.8% of the sample is held by the ten biggest clonotypes.

The germline V gene yields SGHVS for CDR1 and FNYEAQ for CDR2. A distance of 5 bases separates the germline ends of V and J, which lose 3 bases and 6 bases respectively. The CDR3 holds 12 amino acids from the cysteine to the phenylalanine. This entry keeps only the CDR3 DNA: 36 bases, framed from base 1. The sample belongs to a study of monozygotic twins with cystic fibrosis (dated by TCRdb to about 2021). The study in broad terms: Barcoded libraries were prepared with around 15 PCR cycles from roughly 2.8 micrograms of fragmented DNA. The study compared TCR beta repertoires within and between 16 monozygotic twin pairs with cystic fibrosis to assess genetic influence on V and J gene usage. Ten female and six male twin pairs, aged roughly 2.0 to 36.4 years (median about 9.4 years) and mostly children and adolescents, were included in the cohort. Twins were ranked among 1,000 to 1,300 cohort participants for weight-for-height and FEVPerc (FEV1 disease centile) at the day of blood sampling. Data for three of the twin pairs had been reported earlier in a different context. Overall study results and their limits: V gene usage was most similar to the co-twin for 13 of 16 pairs, and J usage for 8 of 16 pairs, suggesting genetic constraints. Nucleotide-identical clonotype sharing was significantly higher within monozygotic CF twin pairs than between unrelated CF individuals (P = 0.000026, Mann-Whitney). The cohort was small, and the number of shared CDR3s showed no association with age, concordance or disease severity. Simpson clonality was generally low (median 0.0095), which suggests a naive-dominated repertoire, and clonality was higher in the most severely affected patients.

The twin pairs came from the European Cystic Fibrosis Twin and Sibling Study Cohort, which recruited patients from 150 to 200 CF clinics across 14 European countries. Zygosity and CFTR genotype were confirmed in-house, and zygosity was tested by multiplex PCR of nine short tandem repeat loci. Peripheral blood was sampled from each twin, and clinical parameters were recorded on the day of blood sampling. Genomic DNA was isolated from peripheral blood cells with phenol/chloroform and kept in TE buffer at 4 degrees C. The sequenced sample consisted of blood. Here the chain combines TRBV7-6 and TRBJ2-2, with the D gene not confidently named. This clonotype was obtained from a girl aged 2-15 years with cystic fibrosis. The DNA sequence is as follows: TGTGCCAGCAGCTTGCTAGCCGGGGAGCTGTTTTTT. Translated, this gives CASSLLAGELFF. Reference TRBV7-6 and TRBJ2-2 proteins supply the regions before and after the CDR3; the full variable domain is: GAGVSQSPRYKVTKRGQDVALRCDPISGHVSLYWYRQALGQGPEFLTYFNYEAQQDKSGLPNDRFSAERPEGSISTLTIQRTEQRDSAMYRCASSLLAGELFFGEGSRLTVL.